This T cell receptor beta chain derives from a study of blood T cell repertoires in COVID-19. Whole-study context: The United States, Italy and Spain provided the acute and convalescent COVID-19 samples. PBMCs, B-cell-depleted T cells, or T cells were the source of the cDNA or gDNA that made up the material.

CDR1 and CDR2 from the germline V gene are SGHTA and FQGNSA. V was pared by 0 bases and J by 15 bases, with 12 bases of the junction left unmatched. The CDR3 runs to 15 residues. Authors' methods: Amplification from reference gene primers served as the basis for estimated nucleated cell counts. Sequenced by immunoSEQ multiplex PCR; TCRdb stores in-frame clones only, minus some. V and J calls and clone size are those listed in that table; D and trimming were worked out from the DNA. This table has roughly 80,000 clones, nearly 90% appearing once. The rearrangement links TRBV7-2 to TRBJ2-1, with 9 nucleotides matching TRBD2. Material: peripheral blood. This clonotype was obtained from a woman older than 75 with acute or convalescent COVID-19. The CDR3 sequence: CASSLAPGYAGGLFF. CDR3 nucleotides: TGTGCCAGCAGCTTAGCGCCCGGATACGCGGGAGGGTTGTTCTTC.